This T cell receptor (beta chain) was found in a study of CD8+ T cells in alopecia areata. Findings of the study overall: Scalp clonality and expanded CD8+ clones among the top 100 showed significant decreases with tofacitinib.

Extracted from the samples, RNA was reverse transcribed into cDNA to serve as the sequencing template. This table comes from immunoSEQ multiplex PCR, and its TCRdb copy is limited to in-frame clones, with some not included. The table includes about 180,000 clones, 40% to 55% detected once. This clone was recorded a few times. The antigen remains undetermined. Treatment described: oral pan-JAK inhibitor, 5-10 mg twice daily. V lost 7 bases to trimming and J lost 1 base, with 14 bases between them. The germline V gene has CDR1 MNHEY and CDR2 SVGAGI. The CDR3 totals 14 residues. The sample in question was CD8+ T cells sorted from blood, obtained around week 52, from a patient treated with tofacitinib. The V and J genes are TRBV6-5 and TRBJ2-7; D call uncertain. This TCR came from a human donor with alopecia areata. CDR3 sequence: CASNPVGPSYEQYF. The CDR3 DNA follows: TGTGCCAGCAATCCAGTAGGCCCATCCTACGAGCAGTACTTC.